The 29 T cell receptor beta chains reported below all come from one sample, sequenced in a study of cytomegalovirus exposure and HLA in healthy donors. The PCR had 60 Vbeta and 13 Jbeta primers. TCRdb's copy holds only in-frame clones and misses some; the assay was immunoSEQ multiplex PCR. Of about 120,000 clones in the sample, approximately 78% are singletons; the top ten hold approximately 6%. The sample was PBMCs. The receptors were gathered from a woman in her thirties or forties in good health and CMV-seronegative.

This chain links TRBV9 with TRBJ1-4; no reliable D call. There are 15 residues in the CDR3. Trimming shortened V by 0 bases and J by 0 bases, and 6 bases separated the two germline ends. From germline, CDR1 is SGDLS and CDR2 YYNGEE. The CDR3, as DNA: TGTGCCAGCAGCGTAGCGGGGTCAACTAATGAAAAACTGTTTTTT. Amino acids: CASSVAGSTNEKLFF.

This clone occurred a few times. The CDR3 region is CASTGDAGRYTGELFF. The DNA of the CDR3 is TGTGCCAGCACTGGGGACGCAGGGAGGTACACCGGGGAGCTGTTTTTT. The chain recombines TRBV6-6 with TRBJ2-2, with a tentative D call TRBD2 (6 bases). This CDR3 contains 16 residues. The germline V and J ends were trimmed by 7 bases and 3 bases, with 18 bases remaining between them. The germline V gene has CDR1 MNHNY and CDR2 SVGAGI (reference sequence).

The chain is built from TRBV2 and TRBJ1-5, with 9 bases that match TRBD1. CDR1 is SNHLY and CDR2 is FYNNEI in the germline V gene. The CDR3 runs 15 residues. Unmatched junction bases numbered 5, after V lost 6 bases and J lost 2 bases. CDR3 sequence reads: CASSQQGARNQPQHF. DNA for the CDR3: TGTGCCAGCAGCCAACAGGGGGCTCGCAATCAGCCCCAGCATTTT.

J is TRBJ2-1 and V is TRBV19; D gene uncertain. Trimming pared 3 bases from V and 2 bases from J, leaving 11 bases between. This CDR3 has 15 amino acids. Germline V gene lookup returns CDR1 LNHDA and CDR2 SQIVND (reference sequence). The CDR3 protein is CASSISLVPYNEQFF. CDR3 sequence (DNA): TGTGCCAGTAGTATTTCCCTTGTTCCCTACAATGAGCAGTTCTTC.

The CDR3 loop is CASSLGTGTNEQYF. Written as DNA, the CDR3 is TGTGCCAGCAGCCTCGGGACAGGGACTAACGAGCAGTACTTC. The chain is built from TRBV5-4 and TRBJ2-5, with 9 bases identical to TRBD1. The closer fit of TRBJ2-7 to the DNA end suggests the J call may be wrong. The CDR3 covers 14 residues. Germline CDR1 SGHNT, CDR2 YYREEE (reference sequence).

A remark on this clone: Other DNA sequences of this sample code for an identical CDR3. The chain combines TRBV5-1 with TRBJ1-1; possibly TRBD1 for D (5 bases). V lost 0 bases and J 3 bases, leaving 9 bases between the germline ends. This CDR3 is 14 amino acids long. The V gene's germline CDR1 is SGHRS and CDR2 YFSETQ. In nucleotides, the CDR3 is TGCGCCAGCAGCTTGGGCTGGGGGGACACTGAAGCTTTCTTT. Amino acid sequence: CASSLGWGDTEAFF.

The rearrangement links TRBV15 to TRBJ2-1; 8 bases fit TRBD1. This CDR3 has 15 amino acids. J was trimmed by 1 base and V by 4 bases; bases with no gene match: 3. Germline V lookup: CDR1 LNHNV, CDR2 YYDKDF (reference sequence). As DNA, the CDR3 is TGTGCCACCAGCATCGACAGGGGATCCTACAATGAGCAGTTCTTC. Translated: CATSIDRGSYNEQFF.

The chain couples TRBV6-5 to TRBJ2-5; possibly TRBD2 for D (6 bases). The J call may be wrong; the DNA end is better matched by TRBJ2-7. The CDR3 runs to 14 residues. Germline loops: CDR1 MNHEY, CDR2 SVGAGI. CDR3 amino acids: CASSYIGAGYEQYF. The CDR3, as DNA: TGTGCCAGCAGTTACATTGGGGCGGGATACGAGCAGTACTTC.

This clone occurred a few times. This rearrangement joins TRBV6-1 to TRBJ1-5; no firm D call. This CDR3 has 13 residues. Trimming shortened V by 2 bases and J by 0 bases, and 2 bases separated the two germline ends. In germline, CDR1 is MNHNS, CDR2 SASEGT. The CDR3 nucleotides are TGTGCCAGCAGTGAACTTAGCAATCAGCCCCAGCATTTT. Amino acids: CASSELSNQPQHF.

The V and J genes are TRBV7-2 and TRBJ2-3; weak D call: TRBD2 (5 bases). Trimming shortened V by 5 bases and J by 7 bases, and 16 bases separated the two germline ends. Germline CDR1 and CDR2: SGHTA and FQGNSA. This CDR3 region has 14 residues. CDR3 amino acids: CASSPPPRTHTQYF. CDR3 in DNA: TGTGCCAGCAGCCCCCCTCCTCGGACTCATACGCAGTATTTT.

The rearrangement joins TRBV4-3 to TRBJ2-7; D unclear. Germline V gene lookup returns CDR1 LGHNA and CDR2 YSLEER. The CDR3 is made up of 13 amino acids. V lost 3 bases, J lost 1 base, and 7 bases lay in between. CDR3 protein: CASSHGPSYEQYF. CDR3 coding DNA: TGCGCCAGCAGCCACGGTCCTTCCTACGAGCAGTACTTC.

The V and J genes are TRBV18 and TRBJ1-1; TRBD1 might be the D (5 bases). This CDR3 comprises 13 residues. From germline, CDR1 is KGHSH and CDR2 LQKENI. V gave up 4 bases and J gave up 3 bases, with 9 bases separating them. The CDR3 loop reads CASSHGGDTEAFF. The CDR3 DNA reads TGTGCCAGCTCACACGGGGGGGACACTGAAGCTTTCTTT. Full variable domain (missing parts from reference TRBV18 and TRBJ1-1): NAGVMQNPRHLVRRRGQEARLRCSPMKGHSHVYWYRQLPEEGLKFMVYLQKENIIDESGMPKERFSAEFPKEGPSILRIQQVVRGDSAAYFCASSHGGDTEAFFGQGTRLTVV.

The V gene is TRBV28, the J gene TRBJ2-3; a weak D match, TRBD2 (6 bases). The CDR3 is 15 residues long. CDR1 is MDHEN, CDR2 SYDVKM, per germline. V dropped 6 bases and J dropped 1 base, with 14 bases sitting between them. CDR3 sequence: CASRPPGSGTDTQYF. The CDR3 nucleotides read TGTGCCAGCAGGCCCCCCGGGAGCGGCACAGATACGCAGTATTTT. The full variable domain, with the rest looked up from reference TRBV28 and TRBJ2-3, is DVKVTQSSRYLVKRTGEKVFLECVQDMDHENMFWYRQDPGLGLRLIYFSYDVKMKEKGDIPEGYSVSREKKERFSLILESASTNQTSMYLCASRPPGSGTDTQYFGPGTRLTVL.

The CDR3 loop reads CSVESGRPVGELFF. DNA for the CDR3: TGCAGCGTTGAGAGCGGGAGGCCGGTCGGGGAGCTGTTTTTT. V and J are TRBV29-1 and TRBJ2-2; TRBD2 matches at 9 bases. CDR3 length: 14 amino acids. Germline V gene data show CDR1 as SQVTM and CDR2 as ANQGSEA. Trimming cost V 3 bases and J 7 bases; bases outside gene matches: 6.

The V and J genes are TRBV19 and TRBJ1-1, with no clear D. This CDR3 has 13 residues. V lost 5 bases and J 4 bases, leaving 11 bases between the germline ends. Per germline, CDR1 LNHDA and CDR2 SQIVND (reference sequence). The CDR3 spells CASSRIGSTEAFF. In DNA form, the CDR3 reads TGTGCCAGTAGTCGTATCGGTAGCACTGAAGCTTTCTTT. Using reference TRBV19 and TRBJ1-1 for the parts outside the CDR3, the full variable domain is DGGITQSPKYLFRKEGQNVTLSCEQNLNHDAMYWYRQDPGQGLRLIYYSQIVNDFQKGDIAEGYSVSREKKESFPLTVTSAQKNPTAFYLCASSRIGSTEAFFGQGTRLTVV.

V and J are TRBV7-2 and TRBJ2-3, with TRBD2 matching 16 bases. The CDR3 contains 17 residues. Germline V lookup: CDR1 SGHTA, CDR2 FQGNSA. The trim removed 6 bases at V and 5 bases at J, leaving 8 bases unmatched. The CDR3, as DNA: TGTGCCAGCAGACCCGGGACTAGCGGGAGGGCGGGAGATACGCAGTATTTT. Encoded protein: CASRPGTSGRAGDTQYF.

DNA of the CDR3: TGTGCCAGCAGTACACGACTAGCGGGAGTCCCGGAGCTGTTTTTT. Protein: CASSTRLAGVPELFF. This chain links TRBV28 with TRBJ2-2; 12 bases map to TRBD2. Unmatched junction bases numbered 8, after V lost 5 bases and J lost 10 bases. This CDR3 comprises 15 residues. The germline V gene encodes CDR1 MDHEN and CDR2 SYDVKM.

The rearrangement links TRBV18 to TRBJ2-3, with D possibly matching TRBD1 (6 bases). Germline CDR1 reads KGHSH; CDR2 reads LQKENI. V was clipped by 8 bases and J by 1 base, with 10 bases between them. This CDR3 is 13 amino acids long. CDR3 amino acids: CASQGQRTDTQYF. The DNA of the CDR3 is TGTGCCAGCCAAGGACAGCGCACAGATACGCAGTATTTT.

The rearrangement joins TRBV9 to TRBJ2-2, with 8 bases identical to TRBD2. Germline loops: CDR1 SGDLS, CDR2 YYNGEE. This CDR3 has 15 amino acids. V lost 6 bases and J lost 3; bases outside the gene matches: 7. The CDR3 reads CASTRRGGDTGELFF. The CDR3 nucleotides are TGTGCCAGCACGCGACGGGGGGGGGACACCGGGGAGCTGTTTTTT.

The chain is built from TRBV10-2 and TRBJ2-3, with a tentative D call TRBD2 (6 bases). V lost 8 bases, J lost 1 base, and 13 bases lay in between. The CDR3 length is 14 residues. Germline CDR1 reads WSHSY; CDR2 reads SAAADI. The CDR3 region is CASGLEGGTDTQYF. The CDR3 nucleotides are TGCGCCAGCGGGTTGGAGGGCGGCACAGATACGCAGTATTTT.

V usage is TRBV10-3 and J usage is TRBJ1-1, with D maybe TRBD1 (5 bases). Germline V gives CDR1 ENHRY, CDR2 SYGVKD. With 11 bases removed from V and 6 bases from J, the gap between germline ends came to 28 bases. This CDR3 is 16 amino acids long. The CDR3 spells CALRGEKGLLAPEAFF. CDR3 nucleotides: TGTGCCCTCCGAGGTGAAAAGGGACTCCTCGCCCCTGAAGCTTTCTTT.

CDR3 bases: TGTGCCAGCAGCTTCAGGCCCGCATGGGATTCACCCCTCCACTTT. Its translation: CASSFRPAWDSPLHF. V usage is TRBV5-4 and J usage is TRBJ1-6; no clear D gene. Germline CDR1 is SGHNT and CDR2 is YYREEE (reference sequence). The CDR3 consists of 15 residues. V lost 2 bases and J lost 8, with 14 bases in between.

This sequence joins TRBV15 and TRBJ2-1; D possibly corresponds to TRBD1 (6 bases). Germline V gives CDR1 LNHNV, CDR2 YYDKDF (reference sequence). There are 12 residues in the CDR3. Trimming took 5 bases from V and 12 from J, leaving 14 bases between them. The CDR3 region is CATSGATGGQFF. The CDR3 DNA reads TGTGCCACCAGCGGAGCGACAGGAGGGCAGTTCTTC.

The chain links TRBV18 to TRBJ1-6, with 7 bases matching TRBD1. V was pared by 6 bases and J by 6 bases, with 8 bases of the junction left unmatched. Germline V lookup: CDR1 KGHSH, CDR2 LQKENI. The CDR3 has 15 residues. The CDR3 loop reads CASSGRQGTNSPLHF. The CDR3 nucleotides read TGTGCCAGCTCGGGAAGACAGGGAACTAATTCACCCCTCCACTTT. Combining the CDR3 with reference TRBV18 and TRBJ1-6 gives the whole variable domain NAGVMQNPRHLVRRRGQEARLRCSPMKGHSHVYWYRQLPEEGLKFMVYLQKENIIDESGMPKERFSAEFPKEGPSILRIQQVVRGDSAAYFCASSGRQGTNSPLHFGNGTRLTVT.

The chain employs TRBV11-2 and TRBJ1-3; possibly TRBD1 for D (5 bases). Trimming took 2 bases from V and 2 from J, leaving 13 bases between them. CDR3 length: 16 residues. Germline V gene lookup returns CDR1 SGHAT and CDR2 FQNNGV. CDR3 nucleotides: TGTGCCAGCAGCTTATACCAGGGTAGGACTGGAAACACCATATATTTT. Its translation is CASSLYQGRTGNTIYF.

The J gene is TRBJ1-2, the V gene TRBV28; 9 bases fit TRBD1. V lost 7 bases, J lost 3 bases, and 18 bases stayed unmatched. The CDR3 has 18 amino acids. The V gene's germline CDR1 is MDHEN and CDR2 SYDVKM. The CDR3 sequence: CASISGGDRVPLDYGYTF. The CDR3 DNA is TGTGCCAGCATATCAGGGGGGGACAGGGTCCCTTTAGACTATGGCTACACCTTC.

The rearrangement links TRBV9 to TRBJ2-1; 8 nucleotides match TRBD1. Germline CDR1 reads SGDLS; CDR2 reads YYNGEE. Germline trimming cut 3 bases from V and 9 bases from J; bases unmatched to any gene: 8. This CDR3 has 14 amino acids. This CDR3 reads CASSARTGPSEQFF. The CDR3 bases are TGTGCCAGCAGCGCCAGGACAGGGCCGAGTGAGCAGTTCTTC.

The chain uses TRBV18 and TRBJ1-4; D gene unclear. V shed 2 bases and J shed 4 bases, with 8 bases lying between them. Germline assignment: CDR1 KGHSH and CDR2 LQKENI. CDR3 size: 14 residues. Here the CDR3 reads CASSPSRGNEKLFF. The CDR3 DNA sequence: TGTGCCAGCTCACCAAGCCGGGGTAATGAAAAACTGTTTTTT.

About this clone: The sample holds other DNA sequences that translate to the same CDR3. This chain links TRBV28 with TRBJ2-3; perhaps TRBD1 as D (5 bases). CDR1 is MDHEN, CDR2 SYDVKM, per germline. The CDR3 extends over 14 amino acids. The V gene lost 4 bases and the J gene lost 4 bases, with 12 bases spanning the gap. The CDR3 region is CASSSPGRPDTQYF. CDR3 DNA sequence: TGTGCCAGCAGTTCCCCAGGGCGTCCAGATACGCAGTATTTT.